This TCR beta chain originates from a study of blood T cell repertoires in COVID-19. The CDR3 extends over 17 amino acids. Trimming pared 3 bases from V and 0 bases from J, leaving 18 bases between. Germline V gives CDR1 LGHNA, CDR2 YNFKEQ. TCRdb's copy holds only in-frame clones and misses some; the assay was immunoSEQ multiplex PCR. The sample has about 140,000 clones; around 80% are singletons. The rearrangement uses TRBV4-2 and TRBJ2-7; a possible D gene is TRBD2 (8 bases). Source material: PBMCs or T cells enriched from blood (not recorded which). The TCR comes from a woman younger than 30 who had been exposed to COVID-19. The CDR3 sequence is CASSHPPGGLDSYEQYF. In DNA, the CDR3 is TGTGCCAGCAGCCACCCCCCAGGGGGACTAGACTCCTACGAGCAGTACTTC.